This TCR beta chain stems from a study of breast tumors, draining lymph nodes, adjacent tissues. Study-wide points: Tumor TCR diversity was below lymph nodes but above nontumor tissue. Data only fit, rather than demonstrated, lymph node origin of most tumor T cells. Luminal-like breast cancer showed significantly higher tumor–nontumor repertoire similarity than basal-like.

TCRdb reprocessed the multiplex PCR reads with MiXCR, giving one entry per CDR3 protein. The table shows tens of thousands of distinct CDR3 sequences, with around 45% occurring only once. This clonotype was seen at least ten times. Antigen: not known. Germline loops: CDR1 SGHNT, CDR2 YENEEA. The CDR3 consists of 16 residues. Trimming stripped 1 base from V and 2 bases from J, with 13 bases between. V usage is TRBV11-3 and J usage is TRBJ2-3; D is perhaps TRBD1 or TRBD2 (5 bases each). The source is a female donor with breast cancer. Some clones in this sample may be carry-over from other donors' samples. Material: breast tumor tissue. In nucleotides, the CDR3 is TGTGCCAGCAGCTTAGGCAATCCAGGGACCACAGATACGCAGTATTTT. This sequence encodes CASSLGNPGTTDTQYF.